This T cell receptor beta chain is from a study of T cells in tumors after PD-1 blockade. Whole-study context: During anti-PD-1 treatment, some patients continued daily vismodegib 150 mg. General study findings and limits: Peripheral recruitment is suggested, as some novel exhausted tumor clones were in pre-treatment blood.

Notes on this clone: The antigen remains undetermined.

The CDR3 totals 12 residues. Germline V gene sequence: CDR1 LGHDT, CDR2 YNNKEL (reference sequence). The V gene lost 2 bases and the J gene lost 10 bases, with 6 bases spanning the gap. The repertoire was sequenced with immunoSEQ multiplex PCR; TCRdb's copy has only in-frame clones and lacks some. The table has 60,000 or so clones, around three quarters seen once. The V and J genes are TRBV3-1 (or the pseudogene TRBV3-2) and TRBJ1-6; D gene ambiguous. The receptor was isolated from a human donor with basal cell carcinoma. Here the sequenced sample was PBMCs, taken before anti-PD-1 treatment. The CDR3 sequence is CASSQQGSPLHF. Here the CDR3 DNA reads TGTGCCAGCAGCCAACAAGGATCACCCCTCCACTTT.